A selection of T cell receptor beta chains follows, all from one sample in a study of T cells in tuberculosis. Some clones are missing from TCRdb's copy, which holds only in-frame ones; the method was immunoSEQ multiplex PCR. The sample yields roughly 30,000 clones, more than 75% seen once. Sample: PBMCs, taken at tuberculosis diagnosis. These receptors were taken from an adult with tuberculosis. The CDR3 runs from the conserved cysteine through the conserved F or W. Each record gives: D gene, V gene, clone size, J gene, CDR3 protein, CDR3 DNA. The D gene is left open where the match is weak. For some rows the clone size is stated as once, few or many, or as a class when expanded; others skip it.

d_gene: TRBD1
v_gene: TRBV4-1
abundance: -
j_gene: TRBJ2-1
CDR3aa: CASSQRTGAGQYNEQFF
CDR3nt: TGCGCCAGCAGCCAAAGGACAGGGGCGGGCCAATACAATGAGCAGTTCTTC

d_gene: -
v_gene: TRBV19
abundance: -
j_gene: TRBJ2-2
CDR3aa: CASSADGAGELFF
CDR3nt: TGTGCCAGTAGTGCAGACGGGGCCGGGGAGCTGTTTTTT

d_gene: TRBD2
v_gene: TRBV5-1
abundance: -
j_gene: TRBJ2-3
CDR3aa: CASSPPLAGKDTQYF
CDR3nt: TGCGCCAGCAGCCCCCCCTTAGCGGGGAAGGATACGCAGTATTTT

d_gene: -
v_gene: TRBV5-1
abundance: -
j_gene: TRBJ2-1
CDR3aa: CASSLEAGGTNEQFF
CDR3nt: TGCGCCAGCAGCTTGGAGGCCGGGGGGACAAACGAGCAGTTCTTC

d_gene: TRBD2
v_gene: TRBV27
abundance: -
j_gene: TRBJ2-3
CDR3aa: CASSPQPGLAGAYTQYF
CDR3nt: TGTGCCAGCAGTCCTCAACCGGGACTAGCGGGGGCCTATACGCAGTATTTT

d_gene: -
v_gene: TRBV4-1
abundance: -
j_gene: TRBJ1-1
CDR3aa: CASSQGRYTNTEAFF
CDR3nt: TGCGCCAGCAGCCAAGGCAGGTATACAAACACTGAAGCTTTCTTT

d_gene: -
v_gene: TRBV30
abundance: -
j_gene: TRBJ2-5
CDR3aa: CAWSSRETQYF
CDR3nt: TGTGCCTGGAGCTCTAGAGAGACCCAGTACTTC

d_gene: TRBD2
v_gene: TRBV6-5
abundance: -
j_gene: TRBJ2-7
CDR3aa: CASSYSEALATREQYF
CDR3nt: TGTGCCAGCAGTTACTCGGAGGCACTAGCGACTCGTGAGCAGTACTTC

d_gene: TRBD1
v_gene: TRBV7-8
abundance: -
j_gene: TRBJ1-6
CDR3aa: CASSLAIGTGINSPLHF
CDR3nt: TGTGCCAGCAGCTTAGCAATAGGGACAGGGATAAATTCACCCCTCCACTTT

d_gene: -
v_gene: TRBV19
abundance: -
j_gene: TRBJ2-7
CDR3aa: CATRTTSSYEQYF
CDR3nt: TGTGCCACCAGGACTACTAGCTCCTACGAGCAGTACTTC

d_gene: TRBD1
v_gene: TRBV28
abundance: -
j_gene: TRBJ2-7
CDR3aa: CASYRDRGYEQYF
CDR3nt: TGTGCCAGCTACCGGGACAGGGGATACGAGCAGTACTTC

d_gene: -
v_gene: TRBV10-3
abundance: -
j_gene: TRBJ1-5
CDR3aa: CAISENRDQPQHF
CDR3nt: TGTGCCATCAGTGAGAACAGAGATCAGCCCCAGCATTTT

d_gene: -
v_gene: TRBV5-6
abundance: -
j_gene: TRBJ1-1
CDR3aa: CASSLVQGEAFF
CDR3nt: TGTGCCAGCAGCTTGGTCCAGGGTGAAGCTTTCTTT

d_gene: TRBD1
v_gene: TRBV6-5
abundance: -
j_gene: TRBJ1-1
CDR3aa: CASSYSRDRGAEAFF
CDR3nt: TGTGCCAGCAGTTACTCGAGGGACAGGGGTGCTGAAGCTTTCTTT

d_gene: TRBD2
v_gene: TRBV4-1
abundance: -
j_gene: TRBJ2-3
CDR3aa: CASSQALRDYRTDTQYF
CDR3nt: TGCGCCAGCAGCCAAGCTCTCCGGGACTATCGCACAGATACGCAGTATTTT

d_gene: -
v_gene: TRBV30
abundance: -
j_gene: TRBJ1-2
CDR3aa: CAWSALRGSGYTF
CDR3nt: TGTGCCTGGAGTGCCCTCCGAGGGAGCGGCTACACCTTC

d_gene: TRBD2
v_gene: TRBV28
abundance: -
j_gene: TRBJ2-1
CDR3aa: CASSPGTSGRKLQFF
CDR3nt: TGTGCCAGCAGTCCCGGGACTAGCGGGAGGAAGCTCCAGTTCTTC

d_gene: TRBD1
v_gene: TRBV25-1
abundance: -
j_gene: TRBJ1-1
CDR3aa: CASSTRGWVFF
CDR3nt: TGTGCCAGCAGCACCAGGGGGTGGGTTTTCTTT

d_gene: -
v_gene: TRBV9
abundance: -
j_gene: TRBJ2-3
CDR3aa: CASSLDSRETQYF
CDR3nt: TGTGCCAGCAGCCTCGACTCGAGGGAGACGCAGTATTTT

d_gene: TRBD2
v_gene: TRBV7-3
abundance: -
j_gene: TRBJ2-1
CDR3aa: CASSLRLAGGNNEQFF
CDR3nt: TGTGCCAGCAGCTTAAGACTAGCGGGAGGGAACAATGAGCAGTTCTTC

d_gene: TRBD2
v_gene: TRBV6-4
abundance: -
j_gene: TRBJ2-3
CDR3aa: CASSVAGEGTDTQYF
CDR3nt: TGTGCCAGCAGTGTAGCGGGAGAGGGCACAGATACGCAGTATTTT

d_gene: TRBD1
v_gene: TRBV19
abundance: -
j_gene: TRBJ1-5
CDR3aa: CASSIKQGGGQPQHF
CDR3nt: TGTGCCAGTAGTATAAAACAGGGGGGAGGGCAGCCCCAGCATTTT

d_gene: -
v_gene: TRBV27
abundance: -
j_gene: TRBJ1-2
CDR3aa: CASSRGAHGYTF
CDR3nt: TGTGCCAGCAGTCGGGGGGCCCATGGCTACACCTTC

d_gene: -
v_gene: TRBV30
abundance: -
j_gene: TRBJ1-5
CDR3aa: CAWSVGVNQPQHF
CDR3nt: TGTGCCTGGAGTGTAGGAGTCAATCAGCCCCAGCATTTT

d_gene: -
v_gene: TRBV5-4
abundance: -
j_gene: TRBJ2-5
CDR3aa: CASSYSFQETQYF
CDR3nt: TGTGCCAGCAGCTATAGCTTCCAAGAGACCCAGTACTTC

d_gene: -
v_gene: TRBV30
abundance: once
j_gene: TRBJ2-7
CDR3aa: CAWSVPSTVDEQYF
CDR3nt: TGTGCCTGGAGTGTACCAAGCACCGTCGACGAGCAGTACTTC

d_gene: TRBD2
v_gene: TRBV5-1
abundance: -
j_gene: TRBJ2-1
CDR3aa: CASSLTSGSYNEQFF
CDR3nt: TGCGCCAGCAGCTTGACTAGCGGGTCCTACAATGAGCAGTTCTTC

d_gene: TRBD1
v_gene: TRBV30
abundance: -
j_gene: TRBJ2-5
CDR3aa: CAWGLGTGLKETQYF
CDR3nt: TGTGCCTGGGGTCTTGGGACAGGACTAAAAGAGACCCAGTACTTC

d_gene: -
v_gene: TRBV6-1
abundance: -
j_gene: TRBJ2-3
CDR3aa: CASSARDTNEGNTQYF
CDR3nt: TGTGCCAGCAGTGCCCGGGACACCAACGAAGGGAATACGCAGTATTTT

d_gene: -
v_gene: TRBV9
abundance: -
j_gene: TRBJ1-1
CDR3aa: CASSDSQYAEAFF
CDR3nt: TGTGCCAGCAGCGACAGCCAGTACGCTGAAGCTTTCTTT

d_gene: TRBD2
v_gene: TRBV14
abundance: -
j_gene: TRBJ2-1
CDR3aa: CASRSLAGGDSYNEQFF
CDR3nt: TGTGCCAGCAGATCCCTAGCGGGAGGGGACTCCTACAATGAGCAGTTCTTC

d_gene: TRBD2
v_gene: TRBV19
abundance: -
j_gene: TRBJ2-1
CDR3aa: CASSITSGTSGRSGTYNEQFF
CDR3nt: TGTGCCAGTAGTATCACAAGCGGGACTAGCGGGAGATCTGGAACCTACAATGAGCAGTTCTTC

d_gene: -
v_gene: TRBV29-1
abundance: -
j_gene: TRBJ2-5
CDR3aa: CSVGQGMSRETQYF
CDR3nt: TGCAGCGTTGGGCAGGGCATGTCAAGAGAGACCCAGTACTTC

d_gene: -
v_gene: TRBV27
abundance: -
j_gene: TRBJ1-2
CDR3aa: CASSSAQGGYGYTF
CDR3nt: TGTGCCAGCAGTTCCGCTCAGGGAGGGTATGGCTACACCTTC

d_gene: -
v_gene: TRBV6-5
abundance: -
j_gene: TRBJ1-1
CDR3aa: CASSYSRAGRTEAFF
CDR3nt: TGTGCCAGCAGTTACTCGAGGGCTGGGCGGACTGAAGCTTTCTTT

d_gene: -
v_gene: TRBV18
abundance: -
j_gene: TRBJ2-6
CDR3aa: CASSPPNQGLRSGANVLTF
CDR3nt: TGTGCCAGCTCACCACCGAATCAGGGGTTAAGGTCCGGGGCCAACGTCCTGACTTTC

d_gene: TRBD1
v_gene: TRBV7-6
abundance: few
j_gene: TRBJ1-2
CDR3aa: CASSPNPGQGAYGYTF
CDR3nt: TGTGCCAGCAGCCCGAACCCCGGACAGGGGGCCTATGGCTACACCTTC

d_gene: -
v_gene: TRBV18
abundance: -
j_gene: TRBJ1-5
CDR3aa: CASSPLLTQGNNQPQHF
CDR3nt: TGTGCCAGCTCACCACTCCTAACCCAGGGGAACAATCAGCCCCAGCATTTT

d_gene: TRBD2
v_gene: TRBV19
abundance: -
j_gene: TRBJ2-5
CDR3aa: CASSHGTSWGETQYF
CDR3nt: TGTGCCAGTAGTCACGGGACTAGTTGGGGTGAGACCCAGTACTTC

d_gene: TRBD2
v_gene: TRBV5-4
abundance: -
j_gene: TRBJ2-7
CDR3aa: CASSSRGALFYEQYF
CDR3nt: TGTGCCAGCAGCTCGCGGGGGGCCTTGTTCTACGAGCAGTACTTC